This entry lists 24 T cell receptor beta chains sequenced from one sample in a study of T cell clusters in autoimmune cytopenias. One tube held mixed TRB-A and TRB-B primer pools for touch-down PCR. TCRdb re-called the multiplex PCR reads and gives one entry per CDR3 protein, without DNA. The repertoire shows 2,000 to 2,500 distinct CDR3 sequences; the top ten hold about 47%. Approximately 36,000 genome equivalents of blood DNA were amplified for TRB. The source material was peripheral blood. The receptors stem from a human donor with an autoimmune cytopenia or autoimmune hepatitis (not recorded which).

V is TRBV18 and J is TRBJ2-1. Germline CDR1 reads KGHSH; CDR2 reads LQKENI. This CDR3 is built from 11 residues. Here the CDR3 reads CASSPRDEQFF.

The V gene is TRBV19, the J gene TRBJ2-6; TCRdb calls TRBD1, which cannot be checked without DNA. Germline CDR1 reads LNHDA; CDR2 reads SQIVND (reference sequence). This CDR3 has 15 amino acids. This chain's CDR3 is CASSIVGDRGFVLTF.

By frequency, this clonotype is medium-sized. This chain joins TRBV6-4 and TRBJ2-6. The V gene's germline CDR1 is MRHNA and CDR2 SNTAGT. The CDR3 is made up of 14 amino acids. The chain's CDR3 is CASSGGPGANVLTF.

This chain links TRBV28 with TRBJ1-5. CDR1 is MDHEN, CDR2 SYDVKM, per germline. The length of the CDR3 is 16 residues. CDR3 in amino acids: CASSFRGRYSNQPQHF.

This clonotype is called medium-sized (0.01 to 0.1%) based on its frequency. The genes are TRBV6-5 and TRBJ1-5. The CDR3 consists of 15 residues. Germline lookup yields CDR1 MNHEY and CDR2 SVGAGI. The CDR3 sequence is CASTPRGGGNQPQHF.

This clonotype counts as medium-sized by frequency. CDR3 protein: CASSDSEDTGELFF. The chain has TRBV6-4 and TRBJ2-2. Per germline, CDR1 MRHNA and CDR2 SNTAGT. The CDR3 consists of 14 residues.

Measured by frequency, this clonotype is medium-sized. The chain is built from TRBV27 and TRBJ1-6; TCRdb gives TRBD1 as the D gene, but with no DNA this cannot be confirmed. From germline, CDR1 is MNHEY and CDR2 SMNVEV (reference sequence). The CDR3 runs 13 residues. This CDR3 reads CASSRDWDSPLHF.

CDR3 protein: CATGRDKSYEQYF. The chain links TRBV15 to TRBJ2-7; TCRdb calls TRBD1, which cannot be checked without DNA. This CDR3 contains 13 residues. Germline V gives CDR1 LNHNV, CDR2 YYDKDF (reference sequence).

By frequency, this clonotype is medium-sized (0.01 to 0.1%). V gene TRBV14 combines with J gene TRBJ2-1; the D call of TRBD2 rests on TCRdb alone, since no DNA is present to check it. Per the germline V gene, CDR1 is SGHDN and CDR2 is FVKESK. The CDR3 sequence is 16 residues long. The CDR3 here is CASSHRLAGVVNEQFF.

In terms of frequency, this clonotype is medium-sized. This chain joins TRBV30 and TRBJ2-7; TCRdb returns TRBD1, unconfirmable since there is no DNA. This CDR3 has 13 amino acids. In germline, CDR1 is GTSNPN, CDR2 SVGIG (reference sequence). CDR3 loop: CAWTPHPIYEQYF.

The chain carries TRBV5-6 and TRBJ2-1; lacking DNA, the TRBD2 call made by TCRdb goes unchecked. CDR3 length: 18 residues. Germline CDR1 is SGHDT and CDR2 is YYEEEE. The CDR3 region is CASSFGGPWREAYNEQFF.

Its frequency marks this clonotype as medium-sized (0.01 to 0.1%). The chain joins TRBV6-5 to TRBJ1-4; TCRdb calls TRBD1, which cannot be checked without DNA. Germline V lookup: CDR1 MNHEY, CDR2 SVGAGI. CDR3 length: 13 amino acids. The chain's CDR3 is CASSPEGGEKLFF.

Considering frequency, this clonotype is medium-sized. This sequence joins TRBV29-1 and TRBJ2-7; TCRdb's D gene call, TRBD1, goes unchecked for lack of DNA. Germline V gene data show CDR1 as SQVTM and CDR2 as ANQGSEA. This CDR3 region has 14 residues. The CDR3 is CSVVERGGLEEQYF.

The chain recombines TRBV12-3 or TRBV12-4 with TRBJ2-7; as DNA is missing, the TRBD1 call by TCRdb cannot be tested. The CDR3 extends over 13 amino acids. The CDR3 sequence is CASSFKDRNEQYF.

V and J are TRBV5-1 and TRBJ2-5. The length of the CDR3 is 14 residues. The germline gives CDR1 SGHRS, CDR2 YFSETQ. The CDR3: CASRQQAGQETQYF.

The rearrangement links TRBV20-1 to TRBJ1-6; TCRdb's assignment of TRBD1 cannot be checked, as there is no DNA. This CDR3 spans 13 amino acids. Looked up from germline, CDR1 is DFQATT and CDR2 is SNEGSKA (reference sequence). The CDR3 spells CSAQTVVDSPLHF.

By frequency, this clonotype registers medium-sized (0.01 to 0.1%). The V call is TRBV5-5, the J call TRBJ1-4. Germline V lookup: CDR1 SGHKS, CDR2 YYEKEE (reference sequence). The CDR3 extends over 14 amino acids. The CDR3 protein is CASSLEDGDEKLFF.

This clonotype is deemed medium-sized (0.01 to 0.1%) by its frequency. The V call is TRBV30, the J call TRBJ2-7; TCRdb indicates TRBD1, and absent DNA this call remains unverified. The CDR3 loop spans 15 amino acids. Germline CDR1 is GTSNPN and CDR2 is SVGIG (reference sequence). The CDR3 protein is CAWSVPMVGAPEQYF.

The V gene is TRBV27, the J gene TRBJ2-1; as DNA is missing, the TRBD1 call by TCRdb cannot be tested. The CDR3 contains 15 residues. Germline CDR1 reads MNHEY; CDR2 reads SMNVEV (reference sequence). The CDR3: CASSMGQGVGNEQFF.

Its frequency marks this clonotype as medium-sized. This chain uses TRBV6-6 with TRBJ2-7; TCRdb calls TRBD1, which cannot be checked without DNA. The CDR3 totals 14 residues. Germline V gene lookup returns CDR1 MNHNY and CDR2 SVGAGI (reference sequence). The CDR3 reads CASSQHRGSSEQYF.

The V and J genes are TRBV6-4 and TRBJ2-3; the TRBD2 assignment by TCRdb is unverifiable without DNA. The CDR3 covers 15 residues. Germline-derived CDR1 and CDR2 are MRHNA and SNTAGT. The CDR3 loop reads CASSETGGPTDTQYF.

Its frequency marks this clonotype as medium-sized. The V gene is TRBV19, the J gene TRBJ1-2. Looked up from germline, CDR1 is LNHDA and CDR2 is SQIVND (reference sequence). This CDR3 region has 13 residues. The chain's CDR3 is CAIRHEETYGYTF.

By frequency, this clonotype is medium-sized. This chain links TRBV12-3 or TRBV12-4 with TRBJ1-4; TCRdb's D gene call, TRBD1, goes unchecked for lack of DNA. The CDR3 length is 15 residues. This CDR3 is CASSLVVGRNEKLFF.

By frequency, this clonotype is medium-sized. The V call is TRBV6-5, the J call TRBJ1-5; checking the TCRdb D call of TRBD1 is not possible without DNA. Germline assignment: CDR1 MNHEY and CDR2 SVGAGI. CDR3 length: 14 amino acids. CDR3 sequence reads: CASSYQGDGQPQHF.